A single sample is the source of the 22 T cell receptor beta chains below, sequenced in a study of blood T cell repertoires in COVID-19. Clones were sequenced by immunoSEQ multiplex PCR, and TCRdb holds only the in-frame ones, with some missing. This sample carries hundreds of thousands of clones, around nine tenths of them seen once, and the ten largest clones take around 3.5%. Source material: peripheral blood. The receptors here all came from a woman between 18 and 30 years old who had recovered from COVID-19.

The chain links TRBV5-4 to TRBJ2-3; possibly TRBD2 for D (6 bases). The length of the CDR3 is 18 residues. The V and J ends lost 4 bases and 4 bases respectively, with 25 bases between them. Per germline, CDR1 SGHNT and CDR2 YYREEE (reference sequence). The CDR3 bases are TGTGCCAGCAGCCCACAGTTAAACCGGGAGAGTGCCGCAGATACGCAGTATTTT. Amino acid sequence: CASSPQLNRESAADTQYF.

The gene calls are TRBV18 and TRBJ2-1, with a possible D match to TRBD2 (5 bases). The CDR3 length is 17 residues. Germline lookup yields CDR1 KGHSH and CDR2 LQKENI. V gave up 2 bases and J gave up 10 bases, with 24 bases separating them. The CDR3 sequence is CASSPAGAGGIHQEQFF. CDR3 DNA: TGTGCCAGCTCACCAGCGGGTGCAGGCGGTATTCATCAGGAGCAGTTCTTC.

This chain's CDR3 is CASRPPDRDTGELFF. CDR3 bases: TGTGCCAGCCGCCCCCCGGACAGGGACACCGGGGAGCTGTTTTTT. The chain couples TRBV6-2 or TRBV6-3 to TRBJ2-2; 8 bases align to TRBD1. Looked up from germline, CDR1 is MNHEY and CDR2 is SVGEGT. Trimming at V came to 8 bases and at J to 3 bases, leaving 8 bases not matched to a gene. This CDR3 is built from 15 residues.

CDR3 DNA sequence: TGCGCCAGCAGACCCGACAGGTCGGACTCTGGGGCCAACGTCCTGACTTTC. Translating it yields CASRPDRSDSGANVLTF. V gene TRBV5-1 combines with J gene TRBJ2-6; D is perhaps TRBD1 (6 bases). V gave up 5 bases and J gave up 0 bases, with 15 bases separating them. There are 17 residues in the CDR3. CDR1 is SGHRS and CDR2 is YFSETQ in the germline V gene.

The chain is built from TRBV7-9 and TRBJ2-2, with 8 positions matching TRBD2. This CDR3 spans 16 amino acids. V lost 5 bases and J lost 4; bases outside the gene matches: 9. From germline, CDR1 is SEHNR and CDR2 FQNEAQ (reference sequence). CDR3 in DNA: TGTGCCAGCAGCCCGGTAGGTGCGGGAGGCACCGGGGAGCTGTTTTTT. Translating it yields CASSPVGAGGTGELFF.

This clone was detected once. This sequence joins TRBV28 and TRBJ1-2; 7 positions agree with TRBD1. This CDR3 is 12 amino acids long. The V gene end was trimmed by 6 bases and the J gene end by 4 bases; junction bases not matched to a gene: 2. The germline V gene has CDR1 MDHEN and CDR2 SYDVKM. The DNA of the CDR3 is TGTGCCAGCAGGCCAGGGGGCTATGGCTACACCTTC. Amino acid sequence: CASRPGGYGYTF.

The chain links TRBV27 to TRBJ2-6; D not certain. Trimming stripped 5 bases from V and 5 bases from J, with 7 bases between. Looked up from germline, CDR1 is MNHEY and CDR2 is SMNVEV (reference sequence). The CDR3 length is 13 residues. CDR3 sequence reads: CASSPQWANVLTF. In DNA, the CDR3 is TGTGCCAGCAGTCCGCAGTGGGCCAACGTCCTGACTTTC.

This chain joins TRBV27 and TRBJ2-3; D perhaps matches TRBD2 (5 bases). The length of the CDR3 is 12 residues. The germline V gene has CDR1 MNHEY and CDR2 SMNVEV (reference sequence). Trimming left V 4 bases short and J 11 bases short, with 13 bases between. For the CDR3, the DNA is TGTGCCAGCAGTTCAATCGAGCGGAAGCAGTATTTT. Translated, it gives CASSSIERKQYF.

This clone was counted a single time. The chain carries TRBV7-2 and TRBJ1-6; D is undetermined. Germline V gene sequence: CDR1 SGHTA, CDR2 FQGNSA. The CDR3 consists of 13 residues. V was cut by 1 base and J by 13 bases, with 11 bases left in between. The CDR3 loop reads CASSLGGYPPLHF. As DNA, the CDR3 is TGTGCCAGCAGCTTAGGAGGATATCCGCCCCTCCACTTT. The full variable domain, completed using reference TRBV7-2 and TRBJ1-6, is GAGVSQSPSNKVTEKGKDVELRCDPISGHTALYWYRQSLGQGLEFLIYFQGNSAPDKSGLPSDRFSAERTGGSVSTLTIQRTQQEDSAVYLCASSLGGYPPLHFGNGTRLTVT.

This rearrangement joins TRBV4-3 to TRBJ1-1; TRBD1 might be the D (5 bases). Germline V lookup: CDR1 LGHNA, CDR2 YSLEER. The CDR3 is 14 residues long. V was trimmed by 4 bases and J by 0 bases, leaving 9 bases between them. The CDR3 here is CASSPGELNTEAFF. The CDR3, as DNA: TGCGCCAGCAGCCCGGGGGAGCTGAACACTGAAGCTTTCTTT.

The chain recombines TRBV7-9 with TRBJ2-3; 10 positions agree with TRBD1. Germline values: CDR1 SEHNR, CDR2 FQNEAQ (reference sequence). Germline trimming cut 2 bases from V and 1 base from J; bases unmatched to any gene: 9. CDR3 length: 18 amino acids. CDR3 loop: CASSLFGGQGVGTDTQYF. As DNA, the CDR3 is TGTGCCAGCAGCTTATTCGGTGGACAGGGGGTAGGCACAGATACGCAGTATTTT.

The CDR3 region is CATSDGQGPNQPQHF. CDR3 in DNA: TGTGCCACCAGTGATGGGCAGGGCCCGAATCAGCCCCAGCATTTT. The chain carries TRBV24-1 and TRBJ1-5; weak D call: TRBD1 (5 bases). The V gene's germline CDR1 is KGHDR and CDR2 SFDVKD. V dropped 3 bases and J dropped 4 bases, with 12 bases sitting between them. The CDR3 length is 15 residues.

The chain joins TRBV6-2 or TRBV6-3 to TRBJ2-5; a weak D match, TRBD1 (5 bases). Germline loops: CDR1 MNHEY, CDR2 SVGEGT. V was shortened by 5 bases and J by 4 bases, with 11 bases between the two germline ends. CDR3 length: 13 amino acids. CDR3 in DNA: TGTGCCAGCAGTCTTCAGGGCCTAGAGACCCAGTACTTC. Translating gives CASSLQGLETQYF.

This rearrangement joins TRBV6-1 to TRBJ1-1, with 8 bases that match TRBD1. This CDR3 contains 17 residues. With 4 bases clipped from V and 6 bases from J, the junction kept 16 bases outside the gene matches. CDR1 and CDR2 from the germline V gene are MNHNS and SASEGT. The CDR3 loop reads CASSARTGMIKSAEAFF. The CDR3 nucleotides read TGTGCCAGCAGTGCCCGGACAGGGATGATAAAGTCGGCTGAAGCTTTCTTT.

The chain recombines TRBV5-6 with TRBJ2-1; 13 positions agree with TRBD2. V was clipped by 4 bases and J by 4 bases; unmatched bases: 8. CDR1 is SGHDT, CDR2 YYEEEE, per germline. This CDR3 spans 17 amino acids. The CDR3 sequence is CASSTLAGGPDYNEQFF. DNA for the CDR3: TGTGCCAGCAGCACACTAGCGGGAGGGCCGGATTACAATGAGCAGTTCTTC.

The chain couples TRBV5-4 to TRBJ2-1; 8 nucleotides line up with TRBD2. CDR3 size: 16 residues. Trimming removed 0 bases from V and 4 bases from J; junction bases left unmatched: 6. Germline values: CDR1 SGHNT, CDR2 YYREEE (reference sequence). The CDR3 spells CASSLEAGGPYNEQFF. CDR3 in DNA: TGTGCCAGCAGCTTGGAGGCGGGAGGTCCTTACAATGAGCAGTTCTTC.

V gene TRBV4-1 combines with J gene TRBJ2-3; D unresolved. The CDR3 is 14 amino acids. The V end was cut by 1 base, the J end by 2 bases, with 7 bases between. Germline loops: CDR1 MGHRA, CDR2 YSYEKL. CDR3 sequence (DNA): TGCGCCAGCAGCCAAGTTGGCTCCACAGATACGCAGTATTTT. This codes for CASSQVGSTDTQYF.

The chain links TRBV28 to TRBJ1-6; D might be TRBD1 (6 bases). The CDR3 consists of 15 residues. Germline assignment: CDR1 MDHEN and CDR2 SYDVKM. V lost 7 bases and J lost 0, with 10 bases in between. Here the CDR3 reads CASTDRSSYNSPLHF. The DNA for the CDR3 is TGTGCCAGCACAGACAGGAGCTCCTATAATTCACCCCTCCACTTT.

This clone was observed a single time. This chain uses TRBV5-6 with TRBJ2-5; D possibly corresponds to TRBD2 (6 bases). Trimming shortened V by 4 bases and J by 1 base, and 8 bases separated the two germline ends. The CDR3 runs to 13 residues. Germline V gene lookup returns CDR1 SGHDT and CDR2 YYEEEE. In nucleotides, the CDR3 is TGTGCCAGCAGCACCGGGAGCCAAGAGACCCAGTACTTC. Protein product: CASSTGSQETQYF.

CDR3 residues: CASSPINTEAFF. The CDR3 DNA follows: TGTGCCAGCAGTCCAATCAACACTGAAGCTTTCTTT. The chain has TRBV6-1 and TRBJ1-1; no reliable D call. This CDR3 contains 12 residues. Germline CDR1 reads MNHNS; CDR2 reads SASEGT. Trimming pared 5 bases from V and 2 bases from J, leaving 6 bases between.

This clone was seen a single time. The chain carries TRBV9 and TRBJ1-1; D not resolved. There are 15 residues in the CDR3. Trimming removed 4 bases from V and 3 bases from J, with 16 bases in between. Per the germline V gene, CDR1 is SGDLS and CDR2 is YYNGEE. The CDR3 bases are TGTGCCAGCAGCCCATATTCGGGGTCCGACACTGAAGCTTTCTTT. This codes for CASSPYSGSDTEAFF.

The CDR3 protein is CASSYSPTGTGSYEQYV. The CDR3 nucleotides are TGTGCCAGCAGTTACTCTCCGACCGGGACAGGCTCCTACGAGCAGTACGTC. V and J are TRBV6-2 or TRBV6-3 and TRBJ2-7; 8 bases align to TRBD1. The CDR3 is 17 amino acids. V trimming: 0 bases; J trimming: 0 bases; junction bases outside the gene matches: 7. Germline CDR1 is MNHEY and CDR2 is SVGEGT.